Sequencing of this T cell receptor (beta chain) was carried out in a study of blood T cell repertoires in COVID-19 (dated by TCRdb to the early 2020s). Turning to the overall study: Samples from collaborators originated in the United States, Italy and Spain and spanned both the acute and convalescent phases of COVID-19. The material from the prospective study consisted of cDNA or gDNA derived from T cells, B-cell-depleted T cells, or PBMCs. Deeply sampled blood TCRbeta repertoires from subjects exposed to, actively infected with, or recovered from COVID-19 were included in the dataset. The repertoires were released in a freely available public database meant as a resource for research on the immune response to SARS-CoV-2. The samples were drawn from two sources: the first 160 participants of the ongoing ImmuneRACE study, and 1,254 subjects contributed by 6 global collaborators. Nearly every sample came with metadata listing a de-identified subject ID, COVID-19 status, age in years and sex. HLA class I and class II types, where available, came from metadata supplied by the sample provider rather than from assay-based typing.

Of note for this clone: Its cognate antigen has yet to be identified. One base away there is no much larger clone; base qualities are not given.

The immunoSEQ Assay, a bias-controlled multiplex PCR, was used to amplify TCRbeta CDR3 regions from genomic DNA. The study's processing was this. Within the assay, amplification of reference gene primers was used to estimate how many nucleated cells each sample contained. To quantify the absolute abundance of each unique TCRbeta CDR3 rearrangement, sequence reads were collapsed and filtered. Productive Simpson clonality was computed per sample as the square root of Simpson's diversity index over productive rearrangements. Imported from immuneACCESS, the table was reduced by TCRdb to in-frame sequences with V and J called. These copies leave out some clones; in studies compared against another copy, an unresolved V gene accounts for under half, and the cause of the remainder is not known. V, J and clone size derive from that table, while D and trimming were established from the DNA sequence. For this sample the table gives under 100,000 clones, of which about 85% were detected only once. The top ten clones comprise about 23% of the sample.

Results and caveats for the whole study, not just this receptor: The amount of clinical and demographic metadata varied by source and participant and was provided uncurated.

Collaborating institutions collected whole blood in K2EDTA tubes following their own protocols. For TCRbeta analysis, collaborators shipped samples in one of three forms: frozen whole blood, isolated PBMCs, or DNA extracted from either of those sample types. This TCR derives from a man at least 80 years old with active or convalescent COVID-19. The material sequenced was peripheral blood.

The nucleotides read TGTGCCAGCAGCCAAGAGAGGGATGCGGGGGGGCTCTTTAGGAATGAGCAGTTCTTC. It translates to CASSQERDAGGLFRNEQFF. The rearrangement joined TRBV3-1 (or the pseudogene TRBV3-2) to TRBJ2-1, with TRBD2 matching 9 junction bases. Ends trimmed: V by 0 bases, J by 7 bases; bases unmatched to a gene: 16. From the cysteine through the phenylalanine, the CDR3 covers 19 amino acids. The DNA shown is the 57-base CDR3, in frame from base 1. The CDR1 and CDR2 encoded by the germline V gene (reference sequence) are LGHDT and YNNKEL.